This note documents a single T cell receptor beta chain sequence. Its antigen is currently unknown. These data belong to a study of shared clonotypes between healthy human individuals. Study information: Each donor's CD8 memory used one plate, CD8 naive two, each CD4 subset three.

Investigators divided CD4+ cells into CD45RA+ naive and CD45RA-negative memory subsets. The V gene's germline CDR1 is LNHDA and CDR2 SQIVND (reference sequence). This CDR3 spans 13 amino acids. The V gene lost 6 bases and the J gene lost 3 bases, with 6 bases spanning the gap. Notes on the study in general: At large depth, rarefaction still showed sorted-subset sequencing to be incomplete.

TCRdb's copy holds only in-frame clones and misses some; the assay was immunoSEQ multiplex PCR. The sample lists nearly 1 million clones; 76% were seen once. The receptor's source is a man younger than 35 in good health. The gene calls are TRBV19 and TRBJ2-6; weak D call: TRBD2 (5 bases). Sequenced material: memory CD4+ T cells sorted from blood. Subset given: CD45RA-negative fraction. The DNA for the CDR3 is TGTGCCAGTAGAGGGAGTGGGGCCAACGTCCTGACTTTC. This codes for CASRGSGANVLTF.